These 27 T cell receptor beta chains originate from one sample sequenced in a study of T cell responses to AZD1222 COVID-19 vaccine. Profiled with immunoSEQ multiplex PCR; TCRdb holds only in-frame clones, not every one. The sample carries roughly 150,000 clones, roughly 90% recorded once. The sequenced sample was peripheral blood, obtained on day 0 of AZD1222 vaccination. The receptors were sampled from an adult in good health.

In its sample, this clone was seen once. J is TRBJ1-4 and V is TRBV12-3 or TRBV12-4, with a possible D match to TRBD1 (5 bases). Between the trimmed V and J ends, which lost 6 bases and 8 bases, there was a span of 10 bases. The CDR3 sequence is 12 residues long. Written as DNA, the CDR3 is TGTGCCAGCAGCCCGACAGAAGAAAAACTGTTTTTT. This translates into CASSPTEEKLFF.

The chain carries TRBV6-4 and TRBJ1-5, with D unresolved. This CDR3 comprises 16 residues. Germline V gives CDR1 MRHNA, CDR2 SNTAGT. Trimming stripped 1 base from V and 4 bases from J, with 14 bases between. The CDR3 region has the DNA TGTGCCAGCAGTGACTTGCCCTTGGGTCGTAATCAGCCCCAGCATTTT. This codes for CASSDLPLGRNQPQHF.

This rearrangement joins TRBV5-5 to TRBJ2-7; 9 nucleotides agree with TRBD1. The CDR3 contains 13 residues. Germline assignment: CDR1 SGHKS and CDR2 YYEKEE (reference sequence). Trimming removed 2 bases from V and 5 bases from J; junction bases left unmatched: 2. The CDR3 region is CASSFGTGNEQYF. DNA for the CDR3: TGTGCCAGCAGCTTCGGGACAGGGAACGAGCAGTACTTC.

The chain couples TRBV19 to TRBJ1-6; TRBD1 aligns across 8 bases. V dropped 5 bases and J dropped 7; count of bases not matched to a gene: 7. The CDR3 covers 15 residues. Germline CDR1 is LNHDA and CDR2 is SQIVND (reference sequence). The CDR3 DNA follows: TGTGCCAGTAGTTCCATGACAGGGGCCAATTCACCCCTCCACTTT. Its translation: CASSSMTGANSPLHF.

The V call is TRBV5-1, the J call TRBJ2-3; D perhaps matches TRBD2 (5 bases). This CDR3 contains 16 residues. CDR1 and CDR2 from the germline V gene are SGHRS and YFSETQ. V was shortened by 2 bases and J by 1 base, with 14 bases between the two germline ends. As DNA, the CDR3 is TGCGCCAGCAGCTTCACGGACTCCCATGGCACAGATACGCAGTATTTT. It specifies CASSFTDSHGTDTQYF.

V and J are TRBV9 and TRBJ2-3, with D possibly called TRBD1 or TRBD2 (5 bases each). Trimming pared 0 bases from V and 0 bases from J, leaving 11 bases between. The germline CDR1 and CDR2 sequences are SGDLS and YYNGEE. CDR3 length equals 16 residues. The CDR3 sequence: CASSVGIGASTDTQYF. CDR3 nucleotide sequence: TGTGCCAGCAGCGTAGGAATCGGGGCGAGCACAGATACGCAGTATTTT.

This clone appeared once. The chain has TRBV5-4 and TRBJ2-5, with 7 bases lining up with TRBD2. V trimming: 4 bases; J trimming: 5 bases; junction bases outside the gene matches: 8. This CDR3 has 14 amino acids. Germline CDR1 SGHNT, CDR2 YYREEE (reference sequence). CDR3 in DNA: TGTGCCAGCAGCCCCGGCGGGAGAGGGGAGACCCAGTACTTC. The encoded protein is CASSPGGRGETQYF.

CDR3 region: CASSQENALNGYTF. CDR3 DNA sequence: TGTGCCAGCAGCCAAGAAAACGCTTTAAATGGCTACACCTTC. The chain recombines TRBV14 with TRBJ1-2; D uncertain. The CDR3 runs 14 residues. Trimming took off 0 bases at V and 6 bases at J, with 11 bases between the two ends. CDR1 is SGHDN and CDR2 is FVKESK in the germline V gene.

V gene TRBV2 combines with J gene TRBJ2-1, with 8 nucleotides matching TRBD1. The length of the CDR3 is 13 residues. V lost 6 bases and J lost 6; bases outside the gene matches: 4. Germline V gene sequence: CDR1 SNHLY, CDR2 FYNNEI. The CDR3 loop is CASRGTGGNEQFF. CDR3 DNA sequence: TGTGCCAGCAGGGGGACAGGTGGCAATGAGCAGTTCTTC.

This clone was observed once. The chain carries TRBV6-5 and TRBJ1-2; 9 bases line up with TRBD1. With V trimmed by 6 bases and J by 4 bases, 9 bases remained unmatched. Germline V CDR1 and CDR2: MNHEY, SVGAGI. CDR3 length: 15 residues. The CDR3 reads CASSGQGSGIYGYTF. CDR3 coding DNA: TGTGCCAGCAGCGGACAGGGGAGTGGGATCTATGGCTACACCTTC.

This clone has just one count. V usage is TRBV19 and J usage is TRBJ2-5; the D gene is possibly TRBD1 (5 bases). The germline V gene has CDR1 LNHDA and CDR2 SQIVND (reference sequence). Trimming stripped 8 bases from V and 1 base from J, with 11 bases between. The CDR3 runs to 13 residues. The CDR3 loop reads CASQQGPQETQYF. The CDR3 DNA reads TGTGCCAGTCAGCAGGGTCCCCAAGAGACCCAGTACTTC.

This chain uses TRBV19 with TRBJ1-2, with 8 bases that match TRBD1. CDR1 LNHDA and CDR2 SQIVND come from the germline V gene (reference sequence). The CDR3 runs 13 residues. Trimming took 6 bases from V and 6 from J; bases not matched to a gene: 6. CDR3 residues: CASSDRGWDGYTF. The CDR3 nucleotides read TGTGCCAGTAGCGACAGGGGTTGGGATGGCTACACCTTC.

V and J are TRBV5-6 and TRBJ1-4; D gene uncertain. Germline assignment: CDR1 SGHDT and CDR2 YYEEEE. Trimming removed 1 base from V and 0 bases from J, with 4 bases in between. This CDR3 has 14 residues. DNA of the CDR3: TGTGCCAGCAGCTTGACTGCAACTAATGAAAAACTGTTTTTT. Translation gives CASSLTATNEKLFF.

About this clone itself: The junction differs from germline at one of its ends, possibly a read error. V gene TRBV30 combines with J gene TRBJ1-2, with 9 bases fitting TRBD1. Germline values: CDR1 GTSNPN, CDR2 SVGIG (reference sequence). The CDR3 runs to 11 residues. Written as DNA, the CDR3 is TGTGCCTGGAGTGCGGACAGGGGCTGCACCTTC. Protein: CAWSADRGCTF. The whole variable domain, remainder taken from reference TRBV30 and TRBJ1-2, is SQTIHQWPATLVQPVGSPLSLECTVEGTSNPNLYWYRQAAGRGLQLLFYSVGIGQISSEVPQNLSASRPQDRQFILSSKKLLLSDSGFYLCAWSADRGCTFGSGTRLTVV.

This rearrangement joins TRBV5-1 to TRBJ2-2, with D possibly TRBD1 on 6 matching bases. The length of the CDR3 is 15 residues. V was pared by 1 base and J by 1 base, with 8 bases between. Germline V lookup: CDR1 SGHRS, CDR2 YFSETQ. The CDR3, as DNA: TGCGCCAGCAGCTTGCTACAGGGGAACACCGGGGAGCTGTTTTTT. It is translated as CASSLLQGNTGELFF.

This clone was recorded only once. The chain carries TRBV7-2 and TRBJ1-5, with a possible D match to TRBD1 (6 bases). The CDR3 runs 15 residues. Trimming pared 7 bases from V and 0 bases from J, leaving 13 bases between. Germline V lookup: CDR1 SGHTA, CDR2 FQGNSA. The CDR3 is CASNTDRNSNQPQHF. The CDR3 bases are TGTGCCAGCAACACCGACAGGAATAGCAATCAGCCCCAGCATTTT.

The CDR3 region has the DNA TGCAGTGCTAGTATTAGCGCCCACAATGAGCAGTTCTTC. This codes for CSASISAHNEQFF. The J gene is TRBJ2-1, the V gene TRBV20-1, with D maybe TRBD2 (5 bases). The V and J ends lost 3 bases and 5 bases respectively, with 11 bases between them. Germline V gene sequence: CDR1 DFQATT, CDR2 SNEGSKA (reference sequence). The CDR3 consists of 13 residues.

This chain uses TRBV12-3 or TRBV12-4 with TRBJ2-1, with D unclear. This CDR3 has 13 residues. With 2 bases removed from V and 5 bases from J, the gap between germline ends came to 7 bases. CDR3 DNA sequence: TGTGCCAGCAGTTTATACAGAGACAATGAGCAGTTCTTC. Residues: CASSLYRDNEQFF.

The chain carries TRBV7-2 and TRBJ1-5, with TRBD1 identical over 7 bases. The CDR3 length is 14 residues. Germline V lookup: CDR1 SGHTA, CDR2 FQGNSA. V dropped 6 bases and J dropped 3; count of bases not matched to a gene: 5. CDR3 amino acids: CASSRQGPNQPQHF. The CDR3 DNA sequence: TGTGCCAGCAGTCGACAGGGTCCCAATCAGCCCCAGCATTTT.

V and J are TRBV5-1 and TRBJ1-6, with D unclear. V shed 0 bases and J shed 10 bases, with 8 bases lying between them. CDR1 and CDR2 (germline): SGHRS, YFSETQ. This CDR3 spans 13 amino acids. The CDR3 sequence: CASSLASLSPLHF. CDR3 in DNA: TGCGCCAGCAGCTTGGCCTCTCTCTCACCCCTCCACTTT. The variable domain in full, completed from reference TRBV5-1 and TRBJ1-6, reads KAGVTQTPRYLIKTRGQQVTLSCSPISGHRSVSWYQQTPGQGLQFLFEYFSETQRNKGNFPGRFSGRQFSNSRSEMNVSTLELGDSALYLCASSLASLSPLHFGNGTRLTVT.

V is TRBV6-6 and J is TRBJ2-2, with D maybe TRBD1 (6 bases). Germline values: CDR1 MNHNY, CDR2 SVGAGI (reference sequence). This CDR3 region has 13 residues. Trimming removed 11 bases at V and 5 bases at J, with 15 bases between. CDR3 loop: CAAWTVNTGELFF. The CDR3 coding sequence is TGTGCCGCCTGGACAGTTAATACCGGGGAGCTGTTTTTT.

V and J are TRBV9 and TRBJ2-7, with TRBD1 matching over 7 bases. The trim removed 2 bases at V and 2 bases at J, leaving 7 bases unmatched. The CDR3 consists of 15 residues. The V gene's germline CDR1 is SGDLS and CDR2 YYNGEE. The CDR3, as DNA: TGTGCCAGCAGCGTGGGGACAGTAATAACCTACGAGCAGTACTTC. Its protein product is CASSVGTVITYEQYF.

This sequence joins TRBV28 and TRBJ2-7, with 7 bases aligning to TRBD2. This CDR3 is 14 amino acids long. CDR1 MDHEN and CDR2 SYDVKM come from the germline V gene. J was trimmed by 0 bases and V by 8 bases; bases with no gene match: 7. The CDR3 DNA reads TGTGCCAGCGGGTGGGGCGGGAGCTCCTACGAGCAGTACTTC. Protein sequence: CASGWGGSSYEQYF.

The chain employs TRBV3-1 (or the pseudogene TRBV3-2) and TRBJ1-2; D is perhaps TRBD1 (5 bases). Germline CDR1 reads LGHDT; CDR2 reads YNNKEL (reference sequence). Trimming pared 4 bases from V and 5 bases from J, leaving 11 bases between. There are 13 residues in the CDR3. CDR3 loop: CASSPGSLYGYTF. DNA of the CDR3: TGTGCCAGCAGCCCAGGGTCGTTGTATGGCTACACCTTC.

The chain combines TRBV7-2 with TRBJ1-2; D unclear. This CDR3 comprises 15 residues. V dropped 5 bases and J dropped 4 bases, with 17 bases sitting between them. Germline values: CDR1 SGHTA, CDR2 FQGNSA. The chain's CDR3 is CASSPGGNNIYGYTF. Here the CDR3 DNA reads TGTGCCAGCAGCCCCGGAGGAAATAACATCTATGGCTACACCTTC.

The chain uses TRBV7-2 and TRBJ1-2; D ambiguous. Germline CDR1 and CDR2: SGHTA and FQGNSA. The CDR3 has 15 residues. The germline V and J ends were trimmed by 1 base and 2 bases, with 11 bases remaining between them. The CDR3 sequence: CASSLDSAQNYGYTF. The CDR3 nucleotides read TGTGCCAGCAGCTTAGATTCCGCACAGAACTATGGCTACACCTTC.

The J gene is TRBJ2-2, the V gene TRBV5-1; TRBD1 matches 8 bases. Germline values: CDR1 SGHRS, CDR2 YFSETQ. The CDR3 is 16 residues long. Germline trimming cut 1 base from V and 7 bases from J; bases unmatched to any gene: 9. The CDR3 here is CASSLMSGGGDGELFF. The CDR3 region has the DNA TGCGCCAGCAGCTTGATGTCAGGGGGCGGCGACGGGGAGCTGTTTTTT.